The clone carrying this T cell receptor beta chain has ten or more counts. A read error may account for a junction end that differs from germline. The authors built TCR beta libraries using iRepertoire HTBI primers and Arm-PCR of CDR3 regions. In TCRdb, the multiplex PCR reads were re-called with MiXCR into one record per CDR3 protein. The data contain roughly 610,000 distinct CDR3 sequences, roughly 15% of them singletons. The sample belongs to a study of regulatory T cells in long-lasting Graves disease. The CDR3 sequence is 13 residues long. Germline V gene lookup returns CDR1 SNHLY and CDR2 FYNNEI. Time point specified: newly diagnosed GD, antithyroid drugs for less than 3 months. PBMC RNA was the source of the TCR library. It was an endocrinology department in Xi'an, China, that provided the patients. The sample was also reused in another study, on T cells in Graves' hyperthyroidism and ophthalmopathy.

The clonotype was recovered from a woman younger than 45 with Graves disease. Sequencing was performed on peripheral blood mononuclear cells (PBMCs), taken at new diagnosis, from a patient treated with antithyroid drugs. The chain couples TRBV2 to TRBJ2-3; D unclear. The CDR3 loop is CASSQEPTDTQYF. The CDR3 nucleotides are TGCGCCAGCAGCCAAGAGCCCACAGATACGCAGTATTTT.